This is a list of T cell receptor beta chains from one sample in a study of T cell changes during pregnancy in multiple sclerosis. Produced via immunoSEQ multiplex PCR; TCRdb's table is partial and in-frame only. Among fewer than 90,000 clones listed, around 94% were seen once. Sequencing used peripheral blood, obtained in the third trimester of pregnancy. The receptors were sampled from a female donor with multiple sclerosis, enrolled in a pregnancy study. Both conserved end residues are part of each CDR3. Each record gives: D gene, V gene, J gene, clone size, CDR3 DNA, CDR3 protein. The D gene is left open where the match is weak. Where a row states a size, it is once, few, many or the class of an expanded clone; other rows omit it.

NA	TRBV21-1	TRBJ1-1	NA	TGTGCCAGCAGCACGAGGACAGGGGGCAGAGTTGAAGCTTTCTTT	CASSTRTGGRVEAFF
TRBD1	TRBV28	TRBJ1-1	NA	TGTGCCAGCAGTTTAGGGTACCCCGGGACACTGGAACAGGGGGCTTTCTTT	CASSLGYPGTLEQGAFF
TRBD1	TRBV4-3	TRBJ2-7	NA	TGCGCCAGCAGCCAAGATCCGGGACAGGGACGCTACGAGCAGTACTTC	CASSQDPGQGRYEQYF
TRBD2	TRBV5-1	TRBJ2-2	few	TGCGCCAGCAGCGTGGGACTACCCTTCGGGACCGGGGAGCTGTTTTTT	CASSVGLPFGTGELFF
NA	TRBV18	TRBJ1-1	NA	TGTGCCAGCTCACCACGATGGGGCCAGGGCACTGAAGCTTTCTTT	CASSPRWGQGTEAFF
TRBD2	TRBV28	TRBJ2-3	NA	TGTGCCAGCAGTTTAGGACTAGCGGGCGCAGATACGCAGTATTTT	CASSLGLAGADTQYF
TRBD2	TRBV7-9	TRBJ2-3	NA	TGTGCCAGCAGCTTAGGGACTAGCGGCACAGATACGCAGTATTTT	CASSLGTSGTDTQYF
TRBD1	TRBV15	TRBJ2-5	NA	TGTGCCACCAGCGGCCGGGACAGGGGGCGTGAGACCCAGTACTTC	CATSGRDRGRETQYF
NA	TRBV19	TRBJ2-1	NA	TGTGCCAGTAGCGTATATGGGGCTTCAAGGAATGAGCAGTTCTTC	CASSVYGASRNEQFF
TRBD1	TRBV27	TRBJ1-2	NA	TGTGCCAGCAAGACAGGGGGACGTGGCTACACCTTC	CASKTGGRGYTF
NA	TRBV7-6	TRBJ2-7	NA	TGTGCCAGCAGCCGAACTCATGACAGCTACGAGCAGTACTTC	CASSRTHDSYEQYF
TRBD1	TRBV5-1	TRBJ2-6	NA	TGCGCCAGCAGCCATCGGACAGGGGAACACTCTGGGGCCAACGTCCTGACTTTC	CASSHRTGEHSGANVLTF
TRBD2	TRBV9	TRBJ2-2	NA	TGTGCCAGCAGCGTAGATCGAAATAGCGGGAGGGCCACCGGGGAGCTGTTTTTT	CASSVDRNSGRATGELFF
NA	TRBV30	TRBJ1-1	NA	TGTGCCTGGACTTGGCAACCCATGAACACTGAAGCTTTCTTT	CAWTWQPMNTEAFF
TRBD1	TRBV11-2	TRBJ1-2	NA	TGTGCCAGCAGCCCCGGTCCGACAGGGGCTTTCTACACCTTC	CASSPGPTGAFYTF
NA	TRBV4-1	TRBJ1-4	NA	TGCGCCAGCAGCCAAGATCCGACTAATGAAAAACTGTTTTTT	CASSQDPTNEKLFF
TRBD1	TRBV18	TRBJ1-5	NA	TGTGCCAGCTCACCGCGACAGGGGAATCAGCCCCAGCATTTT	CASSPRQGNQPQHF
TRBD1	TRBV11-2	TRBJ1-2	NA	TGTGCCAGCAGCTTAGGGGTAGGACAGGGCGGACCTTCTAACTATGGCTACACCTTC	CASSLGVGQGGPSNYGYTF
NA	TRBV11-3	TRBJ2-2	NA	TGTGCCAGCAGCTCCCTTGACAGAACCGGGGAGCTGTTTTTT	CASSSLDRTGELFF
TRBD1	TRBV6-5	TRBJ1-2	NA	TGTGCCAGCAGTTACGGTCAGGGGGCTTATGGCTACACCTTC	CASSYGQGAYGYTF
TRBD2	TRBV27	TRBJ2-1	NA	TGTGCCAGCAGCAGTGGAATAGCGGGAGTAAATGAGCAGTTCTTC	CASSSGIAGVNEQFF
NA	TRBV5-5	TRBJ1-1	NA	TGTGCCAGCAGCTTGGAACCCAGGGTGATTACAGAAGCTTTCTTT	CASSLEPRVITEAFF
TRBD1	TRBV28	TRBJ1-1	few	TGTGCCAGCAGCCCCGGGACAGGGAACACTGAAGCTTTCTTT	CASSPGTGNTEAFF
TRBD2	TRBV7-6	TRBJ2-1	NA	TGTGCCAGCAGCTTAGCGGGGGGGACCCCCTACAATGAGCAGTTCTTC	CASSLAGGTPYNEQFF
TRBD2	TRBV6-5	TRBJ2-7	NA	TGTGCCAGCAGTTACGGGAGGGCAAACTACGAGCAGTACTTC	CASSYGRANYEQYF
TRBD1	TRBV7-9	TRBJ2-7	NA	TGTGCCAGCAGCCCCGGACAGGAGCCCTACGAGCAGTACTTC	CASSPGQEPYEQYF
TRBD1	TRBV19	TRBJ2-7	NA	TGTGCCAGTAGTCCCCTGGGACAGGGTAGGGGCGAGCAGTACTTC	CASSPLGQGRGEQYF
TRBD2	TRBV6-5	TRBJ2-2	NA	TGTGCCAGCAGTTACTTTAGCGGGAGCACCGGGGAGCTGTTTTTT	CASSYFSGSTGELFF
TRBD2	TRBV5-1	TRBJ2-7	NA	TGCGCCAGCAGCTCTGGGGGCCGGACTAGCGGAACCTACGAGCAGTACTTC	CASSSGGRTSGTYEQYF
NA	TRBV19	TRBJ2-1	NA	TGTGCCAGTAGTGTAATAGCGAGCTCCTACAATGAGCAGTTCTTC	CASSVIASSYNEQFF
TRBD1	TRBV9	TRBJ2-1	NA	TGTGCCAGCAGCGTAGGCCAGGGGGCGGGCAATGAGCAGTTCTTC	CASSVGQGAGNEQFF
TRBD1	TRBV28	TRBJ1-5	NA	TGTGCCAGCACCCCCGGACCCGGGACAGGGGGCTTAAGCAATCAGCCCCAGCATTTT	CASTPGPGTGGLSNQPQHF
TRBD1	TRBV15	TRBJ1-4	NA	TGTGCCACCAGCAGGAAGGGGGCAAGGGATGAAAAACTGTTTTTT	CATSRKGARDEKLFF
NA	TRBV11-2	TRBJ2-7	NA	TGTGCCAGCAGCTTAGGTACGGAGATCTACGAGCAGTACTTC	CASSLGTEIYEQYF
NA	TRBV7-6	TRBJ2-5	NA	TGTGCCAGCAGCCTTCGAACAGTCCTCCAAGAGACCCAGTACTTC	CASSLRTVLQETQYF
TRBD2	TRBV5-1	TRBJ2-3	NA	TGCGCCAGCAGCCCCATAGGGACTAGGGCAGATACGCAGTATTTT	CASSPIGTRADTQYF
TRBD1	TRBV2	TRBJ2-5	NA	TGTGCCAGCAGTGGAGGGACAGGGGCGATCCAAGAGACCCAGTACTTC	CASSGGTGAIQETQYF
NA	TRBV28	TRBJ1-1	NA	TGTGCCAGCAGCCCCCCCCTCCCGAACACTGAAGCTTTCTTT	CASSPPLPNTEAFF
NA	TRBV7-6	TRBJ2-7	NA	TGTGCCAGCAGCTTAAACAGATTTTACGAGCAGTACTTC	CASSLNRFYEQYF
TRBD2	TRBV9	TRBJ2-7	NA	TGTGCCAGCAGCCCCCCGGGGGGGTCCTACGAGCAGTACTTC	CASSPPGGSYEQYF